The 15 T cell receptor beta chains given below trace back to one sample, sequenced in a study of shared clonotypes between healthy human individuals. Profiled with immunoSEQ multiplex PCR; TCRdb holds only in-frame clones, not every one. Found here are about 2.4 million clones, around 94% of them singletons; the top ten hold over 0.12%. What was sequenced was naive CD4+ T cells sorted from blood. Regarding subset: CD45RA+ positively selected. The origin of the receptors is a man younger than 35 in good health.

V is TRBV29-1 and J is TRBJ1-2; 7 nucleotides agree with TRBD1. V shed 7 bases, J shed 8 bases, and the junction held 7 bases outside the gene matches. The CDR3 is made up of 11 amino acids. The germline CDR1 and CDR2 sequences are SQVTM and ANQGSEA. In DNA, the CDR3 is TGCAGCGCTGACAGGGTGGGCGGCTACACCTTC. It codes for CSADRVGGYTF. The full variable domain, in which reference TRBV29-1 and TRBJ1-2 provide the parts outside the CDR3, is SAVISQKPSRDICQRGTSLTIQCQVDSQVTMMFWYRQQPGQSLTLIATANQGSEATYESGFVIDKFPISRPNLTFSTLTVSNMSPEDSSIYLCSADRVGGYTFGSGTRLTVV.

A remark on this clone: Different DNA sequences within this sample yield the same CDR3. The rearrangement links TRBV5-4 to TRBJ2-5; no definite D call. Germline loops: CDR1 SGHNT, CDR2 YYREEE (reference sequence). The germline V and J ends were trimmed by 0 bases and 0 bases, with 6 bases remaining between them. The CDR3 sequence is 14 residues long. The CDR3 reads CASSLVGYQETQYF. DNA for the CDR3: TGTGCCAGCAGCTTGGTAGGATACCAAGAGACCCAGTACTTC.

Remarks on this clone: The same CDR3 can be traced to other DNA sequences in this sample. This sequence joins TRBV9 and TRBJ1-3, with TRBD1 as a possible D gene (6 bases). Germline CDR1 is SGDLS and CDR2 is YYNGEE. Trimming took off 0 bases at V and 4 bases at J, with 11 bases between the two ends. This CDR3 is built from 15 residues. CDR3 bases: TGTGCCAGCAGCGTAGCGGGGGGCGCGGGAAACACCATATATTTT. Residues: CASSVAGGAGNTIYF.

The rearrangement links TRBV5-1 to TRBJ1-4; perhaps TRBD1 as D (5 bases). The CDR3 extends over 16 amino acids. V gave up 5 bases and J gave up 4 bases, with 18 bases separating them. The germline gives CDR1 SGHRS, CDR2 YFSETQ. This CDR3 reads CASRLGGTANNEKLFF. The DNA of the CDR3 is TGCGCCAGCAGGCTGGGCGGGACGGCTAATAATGAAAAACTGTTTTTT. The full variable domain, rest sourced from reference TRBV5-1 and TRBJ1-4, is KAGVTQTPRYLIKTRGQQVTLSCSPISGHRSVSWYQQTPGQGLQFLFEYFSETQRNKGNFPGRFSGRQFSNSRSEMNVSTLELGDSALYLCASRLGGTANNEKLFFGSGTQLSVL.

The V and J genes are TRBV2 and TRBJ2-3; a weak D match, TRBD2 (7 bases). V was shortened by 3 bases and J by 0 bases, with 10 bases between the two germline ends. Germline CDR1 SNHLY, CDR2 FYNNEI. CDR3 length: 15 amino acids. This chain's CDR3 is CASSDEGGSTDTQYF. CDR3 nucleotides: TGTGCCAGCAGTGATGAGGGGGGGAGCACAGATACGCAGTATTTT.

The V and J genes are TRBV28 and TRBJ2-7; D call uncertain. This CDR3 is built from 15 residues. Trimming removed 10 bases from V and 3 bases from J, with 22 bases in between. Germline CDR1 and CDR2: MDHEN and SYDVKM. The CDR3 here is CATKSRFGVIYEQYF. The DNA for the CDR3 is TGTGCCACCAAAAGTCGGTTTGGGGTGATCTACGAGCAGTACTTC.

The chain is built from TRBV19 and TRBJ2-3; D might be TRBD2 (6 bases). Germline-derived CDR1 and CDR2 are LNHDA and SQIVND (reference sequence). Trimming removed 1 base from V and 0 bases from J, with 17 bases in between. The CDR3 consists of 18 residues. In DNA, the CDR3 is TGTGCCAGTAGTATAGTGTTTGGGAGCGGGCCTAGCACAGATACGCAGTATTTT. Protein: CASSIVFGSGPSTDTQYF.

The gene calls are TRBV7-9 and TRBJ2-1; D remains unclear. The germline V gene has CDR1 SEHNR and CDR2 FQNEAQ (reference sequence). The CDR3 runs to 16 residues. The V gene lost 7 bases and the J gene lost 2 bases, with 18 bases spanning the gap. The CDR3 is CASTTSVDWTYNEQFF. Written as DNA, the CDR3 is TGTGCCAGCACCACGAGCGTGGATTGGACCTACAATGAGCAGTTCTTC.

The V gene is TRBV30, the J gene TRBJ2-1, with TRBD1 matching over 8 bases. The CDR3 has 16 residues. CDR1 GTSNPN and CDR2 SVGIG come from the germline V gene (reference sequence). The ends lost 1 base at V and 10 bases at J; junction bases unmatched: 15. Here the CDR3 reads CAWSELRTGWREEQFF. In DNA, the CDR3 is TGTGCCTGGAGTGAGCTGAGGACAGGGTGGAGGGAGGAGCAGTTCTTC.

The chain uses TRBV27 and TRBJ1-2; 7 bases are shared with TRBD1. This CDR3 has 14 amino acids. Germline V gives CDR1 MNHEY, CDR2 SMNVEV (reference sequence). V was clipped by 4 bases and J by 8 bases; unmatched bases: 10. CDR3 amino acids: CASSSHNQGDGYTF. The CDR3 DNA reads TGTGCCAGCAGTTCTCACAATCAGGGGGACGGCTACACCTTC.

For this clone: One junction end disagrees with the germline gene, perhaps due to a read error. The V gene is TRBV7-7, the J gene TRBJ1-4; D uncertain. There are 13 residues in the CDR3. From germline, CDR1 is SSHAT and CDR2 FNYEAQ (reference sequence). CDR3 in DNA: TGTGCTAGCAGCTTAAACGGAGGCGAAAAACTGTTTTTT. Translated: CASSLNGGEKLFF.

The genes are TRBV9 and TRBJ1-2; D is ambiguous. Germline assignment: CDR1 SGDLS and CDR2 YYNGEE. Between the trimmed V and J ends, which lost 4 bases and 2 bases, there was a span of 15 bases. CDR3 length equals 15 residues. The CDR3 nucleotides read TGTGCCAGCAGCTCCACGACCGGATCAAACTATGGCTACACCTTC. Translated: CASSSTTGSNYGYTF.

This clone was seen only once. The CDR3 here is CASSPDNRGGGSPLHF. CDR3 nucleotides: TGCGCCAGCAGCCCGGATAACAGGGGAGGAGGTTCACCCCTCCACTTT. The V call is TRBV5-1, the J call TRBJ1-6; 7 bases align to TRBD1. Per germline, CDR1 SGHRS and CDR2 YFSETQ. The CDR3 totals 16 residues. Losses at the gene ends were 4 bases for V and 9 bases for J; bases not matched to a gene: 13.

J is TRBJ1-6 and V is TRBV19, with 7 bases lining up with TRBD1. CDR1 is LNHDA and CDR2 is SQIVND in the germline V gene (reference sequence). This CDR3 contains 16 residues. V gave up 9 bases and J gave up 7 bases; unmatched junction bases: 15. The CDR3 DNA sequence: TGTGCCAGCCGAGAGTGGGAGACAGGGTGGAATTCACCCCTCCACTTT. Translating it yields CASREWETGWNSPLHF.

The CDR3 nucleotides read TGTGCCAGCAGGGGGGGAGGAGGTTACAATGAGCAGTTCTTC. Protein sequence: CASRGGGGYNEQFF. V is TRBV6-5 and J is TRBJ2-1; D is possibly TRBD2 (6 bases). The ends were cut back, 6 bases at V and 4 bases at J, with 13 bases in the middle. This CDR3 contains 14 residues. CDR1 MNHEY and CDR2 SVGAGI come from the germline V gene.